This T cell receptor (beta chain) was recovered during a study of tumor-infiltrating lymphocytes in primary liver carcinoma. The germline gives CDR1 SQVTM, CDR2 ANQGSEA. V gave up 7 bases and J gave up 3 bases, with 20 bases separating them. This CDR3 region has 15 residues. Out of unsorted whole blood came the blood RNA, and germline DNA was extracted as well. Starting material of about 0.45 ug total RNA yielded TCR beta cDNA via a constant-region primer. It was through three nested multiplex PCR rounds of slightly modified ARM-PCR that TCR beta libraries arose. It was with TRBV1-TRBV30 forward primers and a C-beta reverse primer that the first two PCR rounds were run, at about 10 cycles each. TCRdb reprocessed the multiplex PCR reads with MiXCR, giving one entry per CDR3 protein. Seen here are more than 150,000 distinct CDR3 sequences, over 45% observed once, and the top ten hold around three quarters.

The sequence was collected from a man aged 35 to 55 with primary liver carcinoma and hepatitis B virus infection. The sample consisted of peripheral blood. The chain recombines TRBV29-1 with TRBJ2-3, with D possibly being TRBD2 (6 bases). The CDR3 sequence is CSAVGGRLGTDTQYF. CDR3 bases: TGCAGCGCTGTCGGAGGGAGATTAGGAACAGATACGCAGTATTTT.